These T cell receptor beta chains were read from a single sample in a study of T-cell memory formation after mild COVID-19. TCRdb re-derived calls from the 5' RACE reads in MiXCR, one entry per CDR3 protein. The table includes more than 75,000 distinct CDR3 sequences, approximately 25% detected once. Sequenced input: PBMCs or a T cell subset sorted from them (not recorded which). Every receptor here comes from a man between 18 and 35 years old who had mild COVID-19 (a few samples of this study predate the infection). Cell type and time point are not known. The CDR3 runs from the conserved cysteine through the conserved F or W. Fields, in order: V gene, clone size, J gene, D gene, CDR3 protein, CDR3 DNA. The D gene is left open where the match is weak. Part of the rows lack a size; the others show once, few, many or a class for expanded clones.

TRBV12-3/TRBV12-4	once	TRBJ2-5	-	CASSLREQAAQETQYF	TGTGCCAGCAGTTTAAGGGAACAGGCAGCCCAAGAGACCCAGTACTTC
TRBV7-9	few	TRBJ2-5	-	CASSLGNQETQYF	TGTGCCAGCAGCTTGGGCAACCAAGAGACCCAGTACTTC
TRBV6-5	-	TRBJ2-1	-	CASSYGIRGGNEQFF	TGTGCCAGCAGTTACGGGATTAGAGGGGGAAATGAGCAGTTCTTC
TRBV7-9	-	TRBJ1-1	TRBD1	CASSSGQGEYTEAFF	TGTGCCAGCAGCTCGGGACAGGGGGAATACACTGAAGCTTTCTTT
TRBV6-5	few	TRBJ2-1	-	CASSITPPSDSSYNEQFF	TGTGCCAGCAGTATCACCCCTCCTAGCGACAGCTCCTACAATGAGCAGTTCTTC
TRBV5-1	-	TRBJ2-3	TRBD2	CASRPGLAGALTDTQYF	TGCGCCAGCAGACCGGGTCTAGCGGGGGCCCTTACAGATACGCAGTATTTT
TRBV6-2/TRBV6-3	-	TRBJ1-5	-	CASSYGRAGEYQPQHF	TGTGCCAGCAGTTACGGGCGCGCAGGGGAGTATCAGCCCCAGCATTTT
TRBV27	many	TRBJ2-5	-	CASSLGQQETQYF	TGTGCCAGCAGTTTAGGACAGCAAGAGACCCAGTACTTC
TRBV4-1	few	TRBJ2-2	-	CASSPVGQNTGELFF	TGCGCCAGCAGCCCCGTAGGACAGAACACCGGGGAGCTGTTTTTT
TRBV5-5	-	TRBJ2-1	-	CASSEPTPGRGGEQFF	TGTGCCAGCAGCGAACCAACCCCGGGCAGGGGAGGTGAGCAGTTCTTC
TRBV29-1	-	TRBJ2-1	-	CSVVASSYNEQFF	TGCAGCGTTGTAGCGAGCTCCTACAATGAGCAGTTCTTC
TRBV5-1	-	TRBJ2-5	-	CASSLEGGRETQYF	TGCGCCAGCAGCTTGGAGGGGGGCCGAGAGACCCAGTACTTC
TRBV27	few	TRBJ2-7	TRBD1	CASSPGGPYEQYF	TGTGCCAGCAGTCCAGGGGGCCCCTACGAGCAGTACTTC
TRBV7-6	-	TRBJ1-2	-	CASSQHQGDGYTF	TGTGCCAGCAGTCAACATCAGGGCGATGGCTACACCTTC
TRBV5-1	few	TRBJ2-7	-	CASSLWRGDEQYF	TGCGCCAGCAGCTTGTGGAGGGGGGACGAGCAGTACTTC
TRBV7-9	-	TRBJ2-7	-	CASSGGFYEQYF	TGTGCCAGCAGTGGAGGATTCTACGAGCAGTACTTC
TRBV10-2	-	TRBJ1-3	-	CASSQLTSSGNTIYF	TGCGCCAGCAGTCAGCTGACGAGCTCTGGAAACACCATATATTTT
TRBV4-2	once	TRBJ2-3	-	CASSRELLLTDTQYF	TGTGCCAGCAGCAGGGAACTTCTCCTCACAGATACGCAGTATTTT
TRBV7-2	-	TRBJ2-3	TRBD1	CASSFPWTGTSTDTQYF	TGTGCCAGCAGCTTTCCCTGGACAGGGACCAGCACAGATACGCAGTATTTT
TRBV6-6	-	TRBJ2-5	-	CATLSAFQETQYF	TGTGCCACCCTGTCTGCTTTCCAAGAGACCCAGTACTTC
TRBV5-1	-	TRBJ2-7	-	CASSLAPSSSEQYF	TGCGCCAGCAGCTTGGCCCCTTCTAGTAGCGAGCAGTACTTC
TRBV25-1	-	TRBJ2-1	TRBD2	CASSESGGLREQFF	TGTGCCAGCAGTGAATCGGGGGGGCTGAGGGAGCAGTTCTTC
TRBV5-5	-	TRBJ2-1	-	CASSLADGNEQFF	TGTGCCAGCAGTCTGGCGGACGGCAATGAGCAGTTCTTC
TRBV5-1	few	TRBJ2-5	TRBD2	CASSLAPSGGAGETQYF	TGCGCCAGCAGCTTGGCCCCTAGCGGGGGGGCTGGGGAGACCCAGTACTTC
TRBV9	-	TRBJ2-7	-	CASSVSGTPGYEQYF	TGTGCCAGCAGCGTATCAGGGACACCAGGCTACGAGCAGTACTTC
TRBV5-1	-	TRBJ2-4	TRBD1	CASSLANRGGKNIQYF	TGCGCCAGCAGCTTGGCCAACAGGGGTGGCAAAAACATTCAGTACTTC
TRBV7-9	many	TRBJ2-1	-	CASSLGDNEQFF	TGTGCCAGCAGCTTAGGGGACAATGAGCAGTTCTTC
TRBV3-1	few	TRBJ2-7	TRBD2	CASSHSEGLAGLAQYF	TGTGCCAGCAGCCACTCCGAGGGACTAGCGGGGTTGGCGCAGTACTTC
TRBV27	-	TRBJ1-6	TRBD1	CASSADRGGPPLHF	TGTGCCAGCAGTGCGGACAGGGGCGGGCCACCCCTCCACTTT
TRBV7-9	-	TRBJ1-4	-	CASSSTTATNEKLFF	TGTGCCAGCAGCTCCACGACAGCCACTAATGAAAAACTGTTTTTT
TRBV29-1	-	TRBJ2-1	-	CSVLGIPTDGNEQFF	TGCAGCGTCCTAGGGATACCGACAGACGGGAATGAGCAGTTCTTC
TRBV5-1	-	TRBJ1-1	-	CASSLATDFEAFF	TGCGCCAGCAGCTTGGCGACAGACTTTGAAGCTTTCTTT
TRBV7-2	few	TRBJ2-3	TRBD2	CASSLAERGVTDTQYF	TGTGCCAGCAGCTTAGCGGAGCGGGGGGTCACAGATACGCAGTATTTT
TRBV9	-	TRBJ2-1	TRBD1	CASSVEGTGVYNEQFF	TGTGCCAGCAGCGTAGAAGGGACAGGGGTCTACAATGAGCAGTTCTTC
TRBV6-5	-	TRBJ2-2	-	CASRFPQGTGELFF	TGTGCCAGCAGGTTCCCTCAAGGTACCGGGGAGCTGTTTTTT
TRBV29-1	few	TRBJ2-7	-	CSVESGVHEQYF	TGCAGCGTTGAATCAGGGGTCCACGAGCAGTACTTC
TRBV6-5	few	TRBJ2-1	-	CASSYGGNEQFF	TGTGCCAGCAGTTACGGAGGGAATGAGCAGTTCTTC
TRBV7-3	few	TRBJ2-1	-	CASSLQGDEQFF	TGTGCCAGCAGCCTCCAGGGAGATGAGCAGTTCTTC
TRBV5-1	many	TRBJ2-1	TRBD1	CASSAGTGIDEQFF	TGCGCCAGCAGCGCCGGGACAGGCATCGATGAGCAGTTCTTC
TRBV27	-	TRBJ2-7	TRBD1	CASSDRGPYYEQYF	TGTGCCAGCAGTGACAGGGGTCCCTACTACGAGCAGTACTTC
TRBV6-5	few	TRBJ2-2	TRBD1	CASSYSRNRGLTGELFF	TGTGCCAGCAGTTACTCACGCAACAGGGGCCTCACCGGGGAGCTGTTTTTT
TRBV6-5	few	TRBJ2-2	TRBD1	CASSYSWDRKTGELFF	TGTGCCAGCAGTTACTCCTGGGACAGAAAAACCGGGGAGCTGTTTTTT
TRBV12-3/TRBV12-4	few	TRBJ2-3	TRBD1	CASRTGGRADTQYF	TGTGCCAGCAGGACAGGGGGCCGTGCAGATACGCAGTATTTT
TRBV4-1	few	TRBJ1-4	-	CASSQVEDTLFF	TGCGCCAGCAGCCAAGTTGAGGACACTCTGTTTTTT
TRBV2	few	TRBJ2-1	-	CASSLTGQSYNEQFF	TGTGCCAGCAGCCTTACAGGGCAGTCCTACAATGAGCAGTTCTTC
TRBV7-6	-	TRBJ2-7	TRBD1	CASSLGPTGEDGQYF	TGTGCCAGCAGCTTAGGGCCGACAGGGGAGGATGGGCAGTACTTC
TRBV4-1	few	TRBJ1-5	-	CASSQGRDRNNQPQHF	TGCGCCAGCAGCCAAGGAAGAGACAGGAACAATCAGCCCCAGCATTTT
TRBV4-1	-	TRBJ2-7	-	CASSQEEGARNEQYF	TGCGCCAGCAGCCAAGAGGAGGGGGCGAGGAACGAGCAGTACTTC
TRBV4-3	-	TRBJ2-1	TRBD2	CASSQLSGGQLLF	TGCGCCAGCAGCCAACTTAGCGGGGGGCAATTGCTCTTC
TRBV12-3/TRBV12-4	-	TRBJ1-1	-	CASSFVGTNTEAFF	TGTGCCAGCAGTTTCGTAGGGACGAACACTGAAGCTTTCTTT
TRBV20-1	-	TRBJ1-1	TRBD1	CSAEGQGPEAFF	TGCAGTGCCGAGGGACAGGGACCTGAAGCTTTCTTT
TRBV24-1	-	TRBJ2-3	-	CATSDFDTDTQYF	TGTGCCACCAGTGATTTTGACACAGATACGCAGTATTTT
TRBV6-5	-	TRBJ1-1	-	CASSPGLFTEAFF	TGTGCCAGCAGTCCGGGTCTTTTCACTGAAGCTTTCTTT
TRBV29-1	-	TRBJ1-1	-	CSAGGSVNTEAFF	TGCAGCGCGGGGGGCAGCGTGAACACTGAAGCTTTCTTT
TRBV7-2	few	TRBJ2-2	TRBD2	CASRNVLTSGGHNTGELFF	TGTGCCAGCAGGAACGTTCTGACTAGCGGGGGGCATAACACCGGGGAGCTGTTTTTT
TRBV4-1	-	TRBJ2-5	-	CASREDSAETQYF	TGCGCCAGCAGAGAGGACAGTGCGGAGACCCAGTACTTC
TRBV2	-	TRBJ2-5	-	CASTSEAGQETQYF	TGTGCCAGCACTTCAGAGGCAGGGCAAGAGACCCAGTACTTC
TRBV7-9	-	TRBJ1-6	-	CASSSTDFKNSPLHF	TGTGCCAGCAGCTCCACAGACTTCAAGAATTCACCCCTCCACTTT
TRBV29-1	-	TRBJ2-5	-	CSVEGRGAQETQYF	TGCAGCGTTGAGGGCAGGGGCGCGCAAGAGACCCAGTACTTC
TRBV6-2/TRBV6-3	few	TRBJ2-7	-	CASTSADYEQYF	TGTGCCAGCACCTCAGCGGACTACGAGCAGTACTTC